These T cell receptor beta chains were read from a single sample in a study of cytomegalovirus exposure and HLA in healthy donors. Profiling relied on immunoSEQ multiplex PCR, and the TCRdb table lists in-frame clones only, not all of them. The sample has around 94,000 clones; around four fifths are singletons. Input material: PBMCs. These receptors originate from a middle-aged man in good health and CMV-seronegative. CDR3s include the opening cysteine and the closing phenylalanine or tryptophan. Fields, in order: D gene, J gene, V gene, clone size, CDR3 protein, CDR3 DNA. A D gene is named only where the DNA matches it firmly. Size is omitted from some rows. Given values are once, few, many or a class for expanded clones.

>TRBD1|TRBJ2-7|TRBV5-4|.
CASSLQGVGEQYF
TGTGCCAGCAGCTTACAGGGGGTAGGCGAGCAGTACTTC
>TRBD1|TRBJ2-2|TRBV9|.
CASSPRTGSDGELFF
TGTGCCAGCAGCCCTAGGACAGGGAGTGACGGGGAGCTGTTTTTT
>TRBD1|TRBJ1-1|TRBV12-5|.
CASGLRGRGQGTEAFF
TGTGCTAGTGGTTTGAGGGGCAGGGGGCAGGGCACTGAAGCTTTCTTT
>.|TRBJ2-7|TRBV6-1|.
CASTEPVSYEQYF
TGTGCCAGCACTGAACCCGTCTCCTACGAGCAGTACTTC
>TRBD2|TRBJ2-5|TRBV9|.
CASSGPPHSGGQQETQYF
TGTGCCAGCAGCGGGCCCCCCCATAGCGGGGGCCAACAAGAGACCCAGTACTTC
>.|TRBJ1-3|TRBV5-1|few
CASSLGGGNTIYF
TGCGCCAGCAGCTTGGGAGGGGGAAACACCATATATTTT
>.|TRBJ2-2|TRBV27|.
CASRWYRDTGELFF
TGTGCCAGCAGGTGGTACAGAGATACCGGGGAGCTGTTTTTT
>.|TRBJ2-7|TRBV7-2|.
CASNPSVGSVYSYEQYF
TGTGCCAGCAACCCGTCGGTAGGTAGCGTGTACTCCTACGAGCAGTACTTC
>TRBD1|TRBJ2-7|TRBV27|.
CASSLNGDSVYEQYF
TGTGCCAGCAGTTTGAACGGGGACAGTGTCTACGAGCAGTACTTC
>.|TRBJ1-1|TRBV6-5|.
CASSPRQNTEAFF
TGTGCCAGCAGCCCCAGACAGAACACTGAAGCTTTCTTT
>.|TRBJ1-1|TRBV9|.
CASSVGRNTEAFF
TGTGCCAGCAGCGTAGGTCGGAACACTGAAGCTTTCTTT
>TRBD1|TRBJ1-6|TRBV19|.
CASSMTGSNSPLHF
TGTGCCAGTAGTATGACAGGGTCTAATTCACCCCTCCACTTT
>TRBD1|TRBJ2-6|TRBV9|once
CASSVGYDRGPFSGANVLTF
TGTGCCAGCAGCGTAGGGTATGACAGGGGGCCCTTCTCTGGGGCCAACGTCCTGACTTTC
>.|TRBJ1-5|TRBV27|few
CASSLRQGNQPQHF
TGTGCCAGCAGTCTCCGACAGGGCAATCAGCCCCAGCATTTT
>.|TRBJ2-3|TRBV6-5|.
CASSSGLDTQYF
TGTGCCAGCAGTTCAGGACTAGATACGCAGTATTTT
>.|TRBJ2-2|TRBV9|once
CASSVDGLSDTGELFF
TGTGCCAGCAGCGTGGATGGACTTTCCGACACCGGGGAGCTGTTTTTT
>.|TRBJ2-6|TRBV10-2|.
CASSSAGANVLTF
TGCGCCAGCAGTTCTGCTGGGGCCAACGTCCTGACTTTC
>.|TRBJ1-2|TRBV6-5|few
CASSYSAGERYYGYTF
TGTGCCAGCAGTTACTCGGCGGGAGAGCGGTACTATGGCTACACCTTC
>.|TRBJ2-2|TRBV4-1|.
CASSQETQDFGGELFF
TGCGCCAGCAGCCAAGAAACACAGGATTTCGGCGGGGAGCTGTTTTTT
>.|TRBJ2-5|TRBV9|.
CASSVDPDIGGIETQYF
TGTGCCAGCAGCGTAGACCCTGACATAGGGGGTATTGAGACCCAGTACTTC
>TRBD1|TRBJ1-5|TRBV27|.
CASSFGTGNQPQHF
TGTGCCAGCAGTTTCGGGACAGGGAATCAGCCCCAGCATTTT
>TRBD1|TRBJ1-3|TRBV4-1|.
CASTRGQGISSGNTIYF
TGCGCCAGCACTAGGGGACAGGGGATAAGCTCTGGAAACACCATATATTTT
>TRBD1|TRBJ1-2|TRBV9|once
CASSVVADRSYGYTF
TGTGCCAGCAGCGTAGTAGCGGACAGGAGCTATGGCTACACCTTC
>TRBD2|TRBJ2-1|TRBV7-2|once
CASSLDWRGYNEQFF
TGTGCCAGCAGCTTAGACTGGCGGGGGTACAATGAGCAGTTCTTC
>.|TRBJ2-1|TRBV11-1|.
CASSLVGQGGNEQFF
TGTGCCAGCAGCTTAGTTGGGCAGGGGGGCAATGAGCAGTTCTTC
>TRBD1|TRBJ2-2|TRBV5-1|once
CASRLITGQGGSGELFF
TGCGCCAGCAGACTGATAACGGGACAGGGTGGTTCCGGGGAGCTGTTTTTT
>TRBD1|TRBJ1-1|TRBV29-1|.
CSVKDRPNTEAFF
TGCAGCGTCAAGGACAGGCCGAACACTGAAGCTTTCTTT
>.|TRBJ2-5|TRBV11-3|.
CASSLGVALETQYF
TGTGCCAGCAGCTTAGGGGTAGCTTTAGAGACCCAGTACTTC
>.|TRBJ1-3|TRBV2|.
CASSAVAGLGNTIYF
TGTGCCAGCAGTGCGGTGGCAGGGTTGGGAAACACCATATATTTT
>TRBD2|TRBJ2-2|TRBV29-1|once
CSVASGGTNTGELFF
TGCAGCGTTGCTAGCGGGGGGACTAACACCGGGGAGCTGTTTTTT
>TRBD1|TRBJ1-4|TRBV30|.
CAWSDRGFWDEKLFF
TGTGCCTGGAGTGACAGGGGGTTTTGGGATGAAAAACTGTTTTTT
>.|TRBJ1-1|TRBV9|.
CASSVGLGGTENTEAFF
TGTGCCAGCAGCGTAGGACTCGGGGGGACGGAAAACACTGAAGCTTTCTTT
>.|TRBJ1-2|TRBV6-5|.
CASSYYSGDRGYTF
TGTGCCAGCAGTTACTATTCAGGGGATCGTGGCTACACCTTC
>.|TRBJ1-3|TRBV29-1|.
CSAVDTGSSGNTIYF
TGCAGCGCTGTAGATACAGGGAGCTCTGGAAACACCATATATTTT
>.|TRBJ1-1|TRBV5-4|.
CASSLAGQVGGAFF
TGTGCCAGCAGCTTGGCCGGTCAAGTTGGAGGAGCTTTCTTT
>TRBD2|TRBJ2-7|TRBV4-2|.
CASSQDQGTSWYEQYF
TGTGCCAGCAGCCAAGATCAGGGGACTAGCTGGTACGAGCAGTACTTC
>TRBD2|TRBJ2-7|TRBV11-2|.
CASSWRESSYEQYF
TGTGCCAGCAGCTGGCGGGAGAGCTCCTACGAGCAGTACTTC
>TRBD1|TRBJ2-2|TRBV5-1|.
CASSPRDRETGELFF
TGCGCCAGCAGCCCTCGGGACAGGGAGACCGGGGAGCTGTTTTTT
>TRBD1|TRBJ1-2|TRBV7-2|.
CASSLSGGLGYTF
TGTGCCAGCAGCTTATCAGGGGGGCTTGGCTACACCTTC
>.|TRBJ2-3|TRBV19|few
CASSLGEVHTQYF
TGTGCCTCCAGCCTCGGAGAAGTACATACGCAGTATTTT
>.|TRBJ2-7|TRBV7-2|.
CASSTVQASYEQYF
TGTGCCAGCAGCACAGTCCAGGCCTCCTACGAGCAGTACTTC
>TRBD1|TRBJ1-3|TRBV10-3|.
CAISRGDRGLDTIYF
TGTGCCATCAGCCGGGGGGACAGGGGGCTTGACACCATATATTTT
>.|TRBJ2-2|TRBV9|.
CASSPLGETGELFF
TGTGCCAGCAGCCCCTTAGGGGAAACCGGGGAGCTGTTTTTT
>TRBD1|TRBJ2-7|TRBV7-3|once
CASSFTGGTGNEQYF
TGTGCCAGCAGCTTCACCGGGGGGACAGGGAACGAGCAGTACTTC
>.|TRBJ1-2|TRBV29-1|.
CSVEGPGGYTF
TGCAGCGTTGAGGGGCCAGGAGGCTACACCTTC
>.|TRBJ2-7|TRBV5-8|.
CASSYRDNLYEQYF
TGTGCCAGCAGTTACCGGGACAACCTATACGAGCAGTACTTC
>.|TRBJ2-3|TRBV19|once
CASSMAVVASTDTQYF
TGTGCCAGTAGTATGGCGGTGGTCGCTAGCACAGATACGCAGTATTTT